These T cell receptor beta chains were read from a single sample in a study of T cell responses to AZD1222 COVID-19 vaccine. Some clones are missing from TCRdb's copy, which holds only in-frame ones; the method was immunoSEQ multiplex PCR. The profile shows roughly 120,000 clones, roughly 91% of them singletons. Sequenced material: peripheral blood, taken on day 0 of AZD1222 vaccination. The receptor set was obtained from an adult in good health. CDR3s include the opening cysteine and the closing phenylalanine or tryptophan.

>TRBV7-7
CASSSGERGSGNTIYF
>TRBV3-1/TRBV3-2
CASSLRTAKFSYEQYF
>TRBV19
CASSMGGTNEQFF
>TRBV18
CASSPGTNTEAFF
>TRBV19
CATYSTGESYEQYF
>TRBV15
CATARGSPTDTQYF
>TRBV3-1/TRBV3-2
CASAPGQLYGYTF
>TRBV10-3
CAISVAYETGELFF
>TRBV3-1/TRBV3-2
CASSQEMTWTGVEKLFF
>TRBV5-4
CASSRGGAGGTDTQYF
>TRBV19
CASSTRTGNQPQHF
>TRBV27
CATQSGTGGHQPQHF
>TRBV9
CASSKLAGSFTGELFF
>TRBV6-6
CASSYLEGSNYGYTF
>TRBV5-8
CASSLAREGSGELFF
>TRBV10-2
CATGLAGSKRELFF
>TRBV27
CASSQIHRVFEQYF
>TRBV5-1
CASHRSPDRVDEQYF
>TRBV19
CASTMPGLNYGYTF
>TRBV27
CASSSASLAGGTNEQFF
>TRBV2
CASSEAGGTGRVYEQYF
>TRBV27
CASSLGGNYGYTF
>TRBV5-1
CASSLEGQGFEAFF
>TRBV3-1/TRBV3-2
CASSPGQNSGNTIYF
>TRBV19
CASSKGGANTDTQYF
>TRBV3-1/TRBV3-2
CASSQAGGVYGYTF
>TRBV19
CASSIQETNEKLFF
>TRBV14
CASSPGVGGYTF
>TRBV2
CASTSGQGPETQYF
>TRBV7-2
CASQGVGNTEAFF
>TRBV11-3
CASSFSGSTDTQYF
>TRBV7-8
CASSLALTVTDTQYF
>TRBV4-1
CASSPMRALYGYTF
>TRBV7-9
CASSQWAGQGAGEQYF
>TRBV3-1/TRBV3-2
CASSHSGALREKLFF
>TRBV18
CASSPGRSTDTQYF
>TRBV5-1
CASSHAGTGGNTEAFF
>TRBV7-9
CASSLAGDQPQHF
>TRBV27
CASSSSGGANNEQFF
>TRBV27
CASSSGQPNQPQHF
>TRBV30
CAWSQTAGTYEQYF
>TRBV3-1/TRBV3-2
CASSPRGPPNTEAFF
>TRBV5-6
CASRLGGDETQYF
>TRBV18
CASSPGSDYGYTF
>TRBV13
CASSLRTANFYGYTF
>TRBV27
CASSLVSGYGYTF
>TRBV19
CASSIGSIAGGQLFF